Presented here are 18 T cell receptor beta chains from one specimen sequenced in a study of blood T cell repertoires in COVID-19. Libraries were prepared by immunoSEQ multiplex PCR; TCRdb keeps only in-frame clonotypes and omits some of them. The sample includes around 300,000 clones, more than 80% seen only once; the top ten take around 3%. The sample taken for sequencing was peripheral blood. The source is a woman in her 30s with active or convalescent COVID-19.

The V and J genes are TRBV27 and TRBJ1-2; D is unclear. The ends were cut back, 4 bases at V and 6 bases at J, with 12 bases in the middle. The CDR3 covers 13 residues. CDR1 and CDR2 (germline): MNHEY, SMNVEV (reference sequence). CDR3 loop: CASSWAPGNGYTF. The CDR3 bases are TGTGCCAGCAGTTGGGCACCTGGAAATGGCTACACCTTC.

The V and J genes are TRBV7-2 and TRBJ2-7; TRBD1 agrees at 8 bases. CDR3 length: 15 residues. The ends lost 1 base at V and 6 bases at J; junction bases unmatched: 8. The germline V gene encodes CDR1 SGHTA and CDR2 FQGNSA. CDR3 loop: CASSLDFGRGREQYF. In DNA, the CDR3 is TGTGCCAGCAGCTTAGATTTTGGCAGGGGGCGCGAGCAGTACTTC. The full variable domain, completed using reference TRBV7-2 and TRBJ2-7, is GAGVSQSPSNKVTEKGKDVELRCDPISGHTALYWYRQSLGQGLEFLIYFQGNSAPDKSGLPSDRFSAERTGGSVSTLTIQRTQQEDSAVYLCASSLDFGRGREQYFGPGTRLTVT.

The V gene is TRBV10-3, the J gene TRBJ2-3; 8 bases fit TRBD1. With V trimmed by 10 bases and J by 2 bases, 8 bases remained unmatched. This CDR3 contains 14 residues. Germline assignment: CDR1 ENHRY and CDR2 SYGVKD. CDR3 bases: TGTGCCAGTTCCGGGACAGGCACCACAGATACGCAGTATTTT. The encoded protein is CASSGTGTTDTQYF.

This chain joins TRBV6-1 and TRBJ1-2; 8 nucleotides match TRBD1. The length of the CDR3 is 13 residues. The V gene's germline CDR1 is MNHNS and CDR2 SASEGT. With 6 bases clipped from V and 5 bases from J, the junction kept 5 bases outside the gene matches. CDR3 DNA: TGTGCCAGCAGACGCCAGGGGGCATATGGCTACACCTTC. It yields the protein CASRRQGAYGYTF.

DNA for the CDR3: TGCGCCAGCAGGACAGGAAGCAGTTTGGGCTACACCTTC. It specifies CASRTGSSLGYTF. This sequence joins TRBV4-1 and TRBJ1-2; weak D call: TRBD1 (6 bases). Germline CDR1 reads MGHRA; CDR2 reads YSYEKL. This CDR3 spans 13 amino acids. Between the trimmed V and J ends, which lost 6 bases and 8 bases, there was a span of 16 bases.

DNA for the CDR3: TGCGCCAGCAGCCTTCGATTAGCGGGGGACAAAAACATTCAGTACTTC. Its protein product is CASSLRLAGDKNIQYF. V and J are TRBV4-3 and TRBJ2-4; TRBD2 matches at 9 bases. Trimming cost V 4 bases and J 3 bases; bases outside gene matches: 7. The CDR3 sequence is 16 residues long. Germline V gives CDR1 LGHNA, CDR2 YSLEER.

The V and J genes are TRBV29-1 and TRBJ1-1, with 8 nucleotides matching TRBD1. This CDR3 spans 13 amino acids. The germline V gene encodes CDR1 SQVTM and CDR2 ANQGSEA. J gave up 7 bases and V 4 bases, and 8 bases lay outside the gene matches. CDR3 DNA sequence: TGCAGCGTTGTCCGGGACAGGTCTGTTGAAGCTTTCTTT. Protein: CSVVRDRSVEAFF.

The chain carries TRBV12-3 or TRBV12-4 and TRBJ1-5; the D is unclear. Between the trimmed V and J ends, which lost 3 bases and 6 bases, there was a span of 6 bases. The CDR3 has 12 amino acids. In DNA form, the CDR3 reads TGTGCCAGCAGTTTTTACGGTCAGCCCCAGCATTTT. It encodes CASSFYGQPQHF.

The chain has TRBV5-4 and TRBJ2-1; TRBD2 agrees at 8 bases. V was pared by 7 bases and J by 3 bases, with 9 bases of the junction left unmatched. The CDR3 covers 15 residues. Germline V gives CDR1 SGHNT, CDR2 YYREEE (reference sequence). CDR3 coding DNA: TGTGCCAGCTCCACCGGGAGGGGGGGCTACAATGAGCAGTTCTTC. Its translation: CASSTGRGGYNEQFF.

The chain uses TRBV27 and TRBJ1-1; 9 bases are a match to TRBD1. The CDR3 spans 14 residues. The J segment lost 5 bases and the V segment lost 3 bases, leaving 4 bases of the junction unmatched. From germline, CDR1 is MNHEY and CDR2 SMNVEV (reference sequence). CDR3 protein: CASSLHRGQTEAFF. The DNA for the CDR3 is TGTGCCAGCAGTTTGCACAGGGGGCAAACTGAAGCTTTCTTT.

The rearrangement links TRBV27 to TRBJ1-2, with 7 bases fitting TRBD1. Germline CDR1 reads MNHEY; CDR2 reads SMNVEV (reference sequence). V gave up 5 bases and J gave up 8 bases; unmatched junction bases: 8. The CDR3 has 13 amino acids. The CDR3 protein is CASSELTGQGYTF. The CDR3 nucleotides are TGTGCCAGCAGTGAACTGACAGGGCAGGGCTACACCTTC.

This chain links TRBV21-1 with TRBJ1-1; the tabulated D call, TRBD1, remains unverified against the DNA. TRBV21-1 is listed as a pseudogene. This CDR3 comprises 13 residues. The CDR3 is CASSSGQYTEAFF. The CDR3 coding sequence is TGTGCCAGCAGTTCGGGACAGTACACTGAAGCTTTCTTT.

The chain carries TRBV5-1 and TRBJ1-5; 7 bases map to TRBD1. Germline-derived CDR1 and CDR2 are SGHRS and YFSETQ. The V segment lost 0 bases and the J segment 4 bases; nucleotides outside the gene matches: 4. The CDR3 spans 15 residues. CDR3 DNA sequence: TGCGCCAGCAGCTTGGATGGGGACAGAAATCAGCCCCAGCATTTT. It is translated as CASSLDGDRNQPQHF.

The chain combines TRBV30 with TRBJ2-5; D is perhaps TRBD1 or TRBD2 (5 bases each). Trimming stripped 5 bases from V and 1 base from J, with 11 bases between. This CDR3 is 13 amino acids long. Germline V CDR1 and CDR2: GTSNPN, SVGIG (reference sequence). CDR3 sequence (DNA): TGTGCCTGGGGGACCGGGGTCCAAGAGACCCAGTACTTC. As protein: CAWGTGVQETQYF. The variable domain in full, with the rest retrieved from reference TRBV30 and TRBJ2-5, is SQTIHQWPATLVQPVGSPLSLECTVEGTSNPNLYWYRQAAGRGLQLLFYSVGIGQISSEVPQNLSASRPQDRQFILSSKKLLLSDSGFYLCAWGTGVQETQYFGPGTRLLVL.

CDR3 in amino acids: CASSLRGVAGPWDNEQFF. DNA of the CDR3: TGTGCCAGCTCACTTCGAGGGGTAGCGGGGCCATGGGATAATGAGCAGTTCTTC. The gene calls are TRBV18 and TRBJ2-1, with 8 bases identical to TRBD2. The germline V gene encodes CDR1 KGHSH and CDR2 LQKENI. The CDR3 is made up of 18 amino acids. V was pared by 4 bases and J by 7 bases, with 18 bases of the junction left unmatched.

The J gene is TRBJ1-2, the V gene TRBV5-5; D perhaps matches TRBD1 (5 bases). Germline-derived CDR1 and CDR2 are SGHKS and YYEKEE (reference sequence). The germline V and J ends were trimmed by 7 bases and 0 bases, with 16 bases remaining between them. The CDR3 spans 15 residues. The CDR3 sequence is CASQNEGATNYGYTF. CDR3 nucleotide sequence: TGTGCCAGCCAAAACGAAGGGGCAACTAACTATGGCTACACCTTC.

This clone was counted once. The chain has TRBV30 and TRBJ1-3; 9 nucleotides agree with TRBD1. Germline CDR1 and CDR2: GTSNPN and SVGIG (reference sequence). This CDR3 region has 13 residues. V was pared by 7 bases and J by 4 bases, with 5 bases of the junction left unmatched. DNA for the CDR3: TGTGCCTACGACAGGGGGGCAGGAAACACCATATATTTT. Encoded protein: CAYDRGAGNTIYF.

V usage is TRBV7-2 and J usage is TRBJ2-7, with D perhaps TRBD2 (5 bases). The V end was cut by 3 bases, the J end by 2 bases, with 11 bases between. This CDR3 has 14 residues. Germline values: CDR1 SGHTA, CDR2 FQGNSA. The CDR3 bases are TGTGCCAGCAGCTTCGACTATCCGCCCTACGAGCAGTACTTC. This gives the protein CASSFDYPPYEQYF.